The 17 T cell receptor beta chains below were found in one sample sequenced in a study of post-analysis software for immune sequencing data. Unique molecular identifiers were built into the TCR beta cDNA libraries. Each CDR3 protein gets one entry after TCRdb re-called the PCR reads with MiXCR. This table has some 700,000 distinct CDR3 sequences, 55% to 60% appearing once. Overall study results and limits: With TRBV5-6, TRBV5-1 and TRBV20-1 included, about five TRBV segments were more frequent in patients than in controls.

These receptors have no known antigen. The sample taken for sequencing was blood. These receptors were obtained from a girl aged 2 to 10 with multiple sclerosis.

The chain employs TRBV9 and TRBJ2-2; 8 nucleotides match TRBD2. Germline values: CDR1 SGDLS, CDR2 YYNGEE. Unmatched junction bases numbered 3, after V lost 2 bases and J lost 0 bases. This CDR3 region has 16 residues. The CDR3 DNA reads as TGTGCCAGCAGCGTCACGGGGGGGCCGAACACCGGGGAGCTGTTTTTT. Its protein product is CASSVTGGPNTGELFF.

V is TRBV10-2 and J is TRBJ1-2; no firm D call. This CDR3 contains 15 residues. V was pared by 2 bases and J by 4 bases, with 14 bases between. The germline V gene encodes CDR1 WSHSY and CDR2 SAAADI. DNA of the CDR3: TGCGCCAGCAGTGAGGTAGACATCGCGGGCTATGGCTACACCTTC. Translated, it gives CASSEVDIAGYGYTF.

The genes are TRBV20-1 and TRBJ1-2; D is perhaps TRBD1 (6 bases). Germline CDR1 reads DFQATT; CDR2 reads SNEGSKA (reference sequence). V dropped 6 bases and J dropped 1 base, with 18 bases sitting between them. CDR3 length: 15 amino acids. As DNA, the CDR3 is TGCAGTGCCACAGTAGGGGGGACGAATAACTATGGCTACACCTTC. Translating gives CSATVGGTNNYGYTF.

The rearrangement joins TRBV5-1 to TRBJ1-6; 11 bases are shared with TRBD1. V gave up 5 bases and J gave up 10 bases; unmatched junction bases: 8. Looked up from germline, CDR1 is SGHRS and CDR2 is YFSETQ. This CDR3 contains 15 residues. For the CDR3, the DNA is TGCGCCAGCAGGGATGGACAGGGGGCAGGGTCACCCCTCCACTTT. Its translation is CASRDGQGAGSPLHF.

V and J are TRBV7-3 and TRBJ2-1; D perhaps matches TRBD1 (5 bases). The V gene's germline CDR1 is SGHTA and CDR2 FQGTGA. V lost 5 bases and J 8 bases, leaving 10 bases between the germline ends. The CDR3 runs 12 residues. In DNA form, the CDR3 reads TGTGCCAGCAGCATAGGGGTGGATGAGCAGTTCTTC. Translated: CASSIGVDEQFF.

This clonotype was counted a few times. The J gene is TRBJ2-3, the V gene TRBV5-1, with 14 bases aligning to TRBD2. Germline V gene lookup returns CDR1 SGHRS and CDR2 YFSETQ. V trimming: 3 bases; J trimming: 1 base; junction bases outside the gene matches: 7. The CDR3 is made up of 18 amino acids. The CDR3 DNA reads TGCGCCAGCAGCTACGGGACTAGCGGGAGAGGGGGCACAGATACGCAGTATTTT. This sequence encodes CASSYGTSGRGGTDTQYF.

DNA of the CDR3: TGCGCCAGCAGCCAAGAGGGACAGGGCTTCGGTGGCTACACCTTC. Its protein is CASSQEGQGFGGYTF. The chain uses TRBV4-1 and TRBJ1-2; 9 nucleotides match TRBD1. The CDR3 covers 15 residues. After removal of 0 bases from V and 7 bases from J, the junction contained 6 bases not matched to a gene. Germline loops: CDR1 MGHRA, CDR2 YSYEKL.

This clonotype appeared a single time. The chain employs TRBV20-1 and TRBJ1-2; D ambiguous. There are 13 residues in the CDR3. In germline, CDR1 is DFQATT, CDR2 SNEGSKA (reference sequence). V lost 2 bases to trimming and J lost 8 bases, with 15 bases between them. For the CDR3, the DNA is TGCAGTGCTAGATCACCCCTACCGGCAGGCTACACCTTC. This encodes CSARSPLPAGYTF.

This clonotype turned up a few times. The rearrangement uses TRBV5-5 and TRBJ2-3; D is uncertain. The CDR3 is made up of 15 amino acids. The V end was cut by 3 bases, the J end by 0 bases, with 11 bases between. The germline V gene has CDR1 SGHKS and CDR2 YYEKEE (reference sequence). The CDR3: CASSYRLSSTDTQYF. CDR3 bases: TGTGCCAGCAGCTACCGACTGTCTAGCACAGATACGCAGTATTTT.

The gene calls are TRBV2 and TRBJ1-2; D remains unclear. V was cut by 7 bases and J by 0 bases, with 6 bases left in between. CDR1 and CDR2 from the germline V gene are SNHLY and FYNNEI. This CDR3 has 12 residues. The CDR3 loop is CASTRSNYGYTF. The CDR3 nucleotides are TGTGCCAGCACCAGGTCTAACTATGGCTACACCTTC.

This chain joins TRBV5-1 and TRBJ2-7, with D tentatively TRBD2 (5 bases). V lost 1 base to trimming and J lost 5 bases, with 13 bases between them. Per the germline V gene, CDR1 is SGHRS and CDR2 is YFSETQ. The CDR3 runs to 14 residues. The CDR3 DNA follows: TGCGCCAGCAGCTTGATGACCGAGGGAAACGAGCAGTACTTC. Translating gives CASSLMTEGNEQYF.

Many counts were recorded for this clonotype. The chain has TRBV12-3 or TRBV12-4 and TRBJ2-7; D uncertain. The CDR3 spans 14 residues. The V end lost 3 bases, the J end lost 2 bases, and 11 bases lay between the germline ends. This CDR3 reads CASSLSSPAYEQYF. In nucleotides, the CDR3 is TGTGCCAGCAGTTTGTCCAGTCCTGCCTACGAGCAGTACTTC.

The chain links TRBV2 to TRBJ2-5, with a weak D call TRBD2 (7 bases). With the DNA end fitting TRBJ2-7 better, the J assignment may be wrong. CDR1 is SNHLY, CDR2 FYNNEI, per germline. The CDR3 is made up of 15 amino acids. The CDR3 is CASSEAGGLHYEQYF. In DNA form, the CDR3 reads TGTGCCAGCAGTGAAGCAGGGGGACTACACTACGAGCAGTACTTC.

The J gene is TRBJ2-1, the V gene TRBV5-1, with D possibly TRBD1 on 5 matching bases. Trimming shortened V by 3 bases and J by 5 bases, and 9 bases separated the two germline ends. The germline gives CDR1 SGHRS, CDR2 YFSETQ. The CDR3 sequence is 13 residues long. In DNA form, the CDR3 reads TGCGCCAGCAGCTCGGACACTAACAATGAGCAGTTCTTC. Amino acid sequence: CASSSDTNNEQFF.

The chain uses TRBV29-1 and TRBJ2-3, with TRBD1 as a possible D gene (6 bases). Germline V gene sequence: CDR1 SQVTM, CDR2 ANQGSEA. This CDR3 spans 14 amino acids. V dropped 4 bases and J dropped 7 bases, with 18 bases sitting between them. The chain's CDR3 is CSVGDSDSWNTQYF. DNA for the CDR3: TGCAGCGTTGGGGATTCGGACAGCTGGAATACGCAGTATTTT.

This clonotype was counted between two and nine times. The junction does not match germline at one end; this may be a read error. This sequence joins TRBV5-1 and TRBJ2-1; TRBD2 matches 7 bases. Per germline, CDR1 SGHRS and CDR2 YFSETQ. This CDR3 contains 16 residues. Written as DNA, the CDR3 is TGCGCCAGCCGATACTCACTAGTTCTGGGAGGGAATGAGCGGTTCTTC. Translation: CASRYSLVLGGNERFF. Combining the CDR3 with reference TRBV5-1 and TRBJ2-1 gives the whole variable domain KAGVTQTPRYLIKTRGQQVTLSCSPISGHRSVSWYQQTPGQGLQFLFEYFSETQRNKGNFPGRFSGRQFSNSRSEMNVSTLELGDSALYLCASRYSLVLGGNERFFGPGTRLTVL.

The genes are TRBV6-2 or TRBV6-3 and TRBJ2-7; 8 bases are shared with TRBD1. The J call may be wrong; the DNA end is better matched by TRBJ2-5. The CDR3 contains 13 residues. Germline loops: CDR1 MNHEY, CDR2 SVGEGT. The CDR3 here is CASSSRDRQTQYF. The DNA of the CDR3 is TGTGCCAGCAGTTCCCGGGACAGGCAGACCCAGTACTTC.